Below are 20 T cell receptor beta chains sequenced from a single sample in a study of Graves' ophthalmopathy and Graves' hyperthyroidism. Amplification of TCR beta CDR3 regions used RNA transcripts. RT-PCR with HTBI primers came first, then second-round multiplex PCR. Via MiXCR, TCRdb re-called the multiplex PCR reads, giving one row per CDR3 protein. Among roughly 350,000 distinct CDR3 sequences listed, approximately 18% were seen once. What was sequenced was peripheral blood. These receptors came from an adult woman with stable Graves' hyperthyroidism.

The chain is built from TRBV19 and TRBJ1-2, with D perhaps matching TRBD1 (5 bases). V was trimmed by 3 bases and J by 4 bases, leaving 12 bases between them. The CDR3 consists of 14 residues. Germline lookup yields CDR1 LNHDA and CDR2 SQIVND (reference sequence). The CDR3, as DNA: TGTGCCAGTAGTATTAACAGGAAAGGCTATGGCTACACCTTC. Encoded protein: CASSINRKGYGYTF.

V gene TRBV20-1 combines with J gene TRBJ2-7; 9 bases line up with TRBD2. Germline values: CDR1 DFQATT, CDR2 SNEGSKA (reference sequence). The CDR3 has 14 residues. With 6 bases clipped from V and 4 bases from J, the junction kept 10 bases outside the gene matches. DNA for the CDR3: TGCAGTGCAGATGAGCCGGGACTAGCTTACGAGCAGTACTTC. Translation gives CSADEPGLAYEQYF.

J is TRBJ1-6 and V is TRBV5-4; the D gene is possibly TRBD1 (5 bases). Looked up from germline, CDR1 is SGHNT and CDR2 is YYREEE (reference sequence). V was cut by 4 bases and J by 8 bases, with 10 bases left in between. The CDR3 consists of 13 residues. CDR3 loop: CASSAGPDSPLHF. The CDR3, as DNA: TGTGCCAGCAGCGCGGGACCCGATTCACCCCTCCACTTT. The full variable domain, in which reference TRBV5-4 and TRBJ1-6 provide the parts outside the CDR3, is ETGVTQSPTHLIKTRGQQVTLRCSSQSGHNTVSWYQQALGQGPQFIFQYYREEENGRGNFPPRFSGLQFPNYSSELNVNALELDDSALYLCASSAGPDSPLHFGNGTRLTVT.

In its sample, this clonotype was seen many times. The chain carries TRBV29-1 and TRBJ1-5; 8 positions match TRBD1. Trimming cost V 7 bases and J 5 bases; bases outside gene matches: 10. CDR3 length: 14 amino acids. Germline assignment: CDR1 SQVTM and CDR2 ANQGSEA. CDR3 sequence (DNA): TGCAGCGCCTGGACAGGGATGTCAGATCAGCCCCAGCATTTT. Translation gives CSAWTGMSDQPQHF.

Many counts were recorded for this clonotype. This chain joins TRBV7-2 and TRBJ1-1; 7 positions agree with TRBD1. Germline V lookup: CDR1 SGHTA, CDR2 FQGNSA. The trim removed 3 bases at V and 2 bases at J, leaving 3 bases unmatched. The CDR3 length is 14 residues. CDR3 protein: CASSFVGGNTEAFF. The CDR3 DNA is TGTGCCAGCAGCTTTGTAGGGGGCAACACTGAAGCTTTCTTT.

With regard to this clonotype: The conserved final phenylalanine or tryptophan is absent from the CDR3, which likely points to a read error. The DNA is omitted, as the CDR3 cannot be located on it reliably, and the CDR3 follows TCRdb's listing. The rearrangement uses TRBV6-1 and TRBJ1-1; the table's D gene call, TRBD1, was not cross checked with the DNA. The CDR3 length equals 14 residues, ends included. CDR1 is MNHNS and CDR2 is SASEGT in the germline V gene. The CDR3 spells CATEGGRVGTETFS.

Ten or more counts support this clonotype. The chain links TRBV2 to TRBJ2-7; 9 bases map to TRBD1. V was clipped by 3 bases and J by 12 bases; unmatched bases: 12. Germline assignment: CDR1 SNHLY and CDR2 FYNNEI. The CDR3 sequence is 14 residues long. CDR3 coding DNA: TGTGCCAGCAGTGAGACTAGACAGGGGGGGGACTTGTACTTC. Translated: CASSETRQGGDLYF.

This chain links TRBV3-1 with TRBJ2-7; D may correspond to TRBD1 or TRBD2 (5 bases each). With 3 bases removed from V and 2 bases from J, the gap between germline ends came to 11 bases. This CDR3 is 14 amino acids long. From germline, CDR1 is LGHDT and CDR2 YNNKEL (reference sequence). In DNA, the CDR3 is TGTGCCAGCAGCCAGCCCGGGGCTACCTACGAGCAGTACTTC. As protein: CASSQPGATYEQYF.

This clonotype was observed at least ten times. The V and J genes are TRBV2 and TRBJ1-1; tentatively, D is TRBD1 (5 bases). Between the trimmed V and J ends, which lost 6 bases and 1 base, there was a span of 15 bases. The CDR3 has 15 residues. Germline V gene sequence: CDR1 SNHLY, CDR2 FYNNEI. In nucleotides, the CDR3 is TGTGCCAGCAGATTGGCCGGGGCTTCGAACACTGAAGCTTTCTTT. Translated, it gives CASRLAGASNTEAFF.

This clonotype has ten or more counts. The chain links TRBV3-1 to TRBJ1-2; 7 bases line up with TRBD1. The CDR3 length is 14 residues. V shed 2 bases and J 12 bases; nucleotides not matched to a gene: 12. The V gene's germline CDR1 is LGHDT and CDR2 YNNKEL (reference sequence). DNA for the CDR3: TGTGCCAGCAGCCAAACCGACAGGGTGAGGGAGAACACCTTC. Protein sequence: CASSQTDRVRENTF.

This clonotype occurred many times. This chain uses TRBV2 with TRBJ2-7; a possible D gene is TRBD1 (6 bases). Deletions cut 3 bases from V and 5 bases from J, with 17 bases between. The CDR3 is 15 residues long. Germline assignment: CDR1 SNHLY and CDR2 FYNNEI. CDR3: CASSEVGAQVHEQYF. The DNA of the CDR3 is TGTGCCAGCAGTGAGGTGGGGGCGCAGGTCCACGAGCAGTACTTC.

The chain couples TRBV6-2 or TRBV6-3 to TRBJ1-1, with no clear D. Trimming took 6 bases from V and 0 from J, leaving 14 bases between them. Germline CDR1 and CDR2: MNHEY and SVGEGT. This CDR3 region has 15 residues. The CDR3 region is CASRPAPTLNTEAFF. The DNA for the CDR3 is TGTGCCAGCAGGCCGGCCCCAACATTGAACACTGAAGCTTTCTTT.

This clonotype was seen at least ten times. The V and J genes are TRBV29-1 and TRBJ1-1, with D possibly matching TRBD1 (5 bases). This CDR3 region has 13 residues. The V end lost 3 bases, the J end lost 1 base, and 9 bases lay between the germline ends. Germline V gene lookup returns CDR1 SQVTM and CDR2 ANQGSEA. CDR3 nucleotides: TGCAGCGTTGACACAACAGGGAACACTGAAGCTTTCTTT. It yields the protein CSVDTTGNTEAFF.

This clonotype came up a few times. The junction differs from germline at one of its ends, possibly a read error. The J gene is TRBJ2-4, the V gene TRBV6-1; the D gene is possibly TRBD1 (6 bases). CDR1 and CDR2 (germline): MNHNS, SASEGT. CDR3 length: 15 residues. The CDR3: CASSGNGQTKNIKYF. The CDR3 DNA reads TGTGCCAGCAGTGGTAACGGACAGACAAAAAACATTAAGTACTTC.

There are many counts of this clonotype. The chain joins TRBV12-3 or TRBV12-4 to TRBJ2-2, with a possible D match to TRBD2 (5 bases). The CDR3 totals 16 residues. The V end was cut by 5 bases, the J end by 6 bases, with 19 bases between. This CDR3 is CASSPLSTSFPGELFF. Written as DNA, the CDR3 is TGTGCCAGCAGTCCTCTCTCTACTAGTTTCCCCGGGGAGCTGTTTTTT.

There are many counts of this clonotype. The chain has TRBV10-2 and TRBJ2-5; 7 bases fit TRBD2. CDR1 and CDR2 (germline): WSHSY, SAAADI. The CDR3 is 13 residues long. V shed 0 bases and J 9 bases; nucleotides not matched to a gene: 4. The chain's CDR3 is CASSESAGRAQYF. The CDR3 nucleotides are TGCGCCAGCAGTGAGTCGGCAGGGAGGGCCCAGTACTTC.

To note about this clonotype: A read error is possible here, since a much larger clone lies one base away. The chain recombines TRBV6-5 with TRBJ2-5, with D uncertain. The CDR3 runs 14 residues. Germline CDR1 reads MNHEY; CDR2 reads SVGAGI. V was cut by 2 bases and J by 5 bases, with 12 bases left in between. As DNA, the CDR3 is TGTGCCAGCAGTTACGGCGTCGCCCCGGAGACCCAGTACTTC. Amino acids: CASSYGVAPETQYF.

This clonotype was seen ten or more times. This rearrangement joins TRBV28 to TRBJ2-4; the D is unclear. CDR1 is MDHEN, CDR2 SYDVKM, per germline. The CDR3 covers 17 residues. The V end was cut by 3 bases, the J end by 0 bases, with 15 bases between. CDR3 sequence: CASSFRVGRLAKNIQYF. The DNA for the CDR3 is TGTGCCAGCAGTTTTCGGGTGGGAAGGCTAGCCAAAAACATTCAGTACTTC. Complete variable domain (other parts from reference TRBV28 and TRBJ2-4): DVKVTQSSRYLVKRTGEKVFLECVQDMDHENMFWYRQDPGLGLRLIYFSYDVKMKEKGDIPEGYSVSREKKERFSLILESASTNQTSMYLCASSFRVGRLAKNIQYFGAGTRLSVL.

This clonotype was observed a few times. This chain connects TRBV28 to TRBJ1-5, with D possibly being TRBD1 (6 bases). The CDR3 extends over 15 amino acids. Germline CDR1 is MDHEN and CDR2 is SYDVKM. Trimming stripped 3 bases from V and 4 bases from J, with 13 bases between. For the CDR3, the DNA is TGTGCCAGCAGTTTCGGGGGGCGCGCGAATCAGCCCCAGCATTTT. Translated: CASSFGGRANQPQHF.

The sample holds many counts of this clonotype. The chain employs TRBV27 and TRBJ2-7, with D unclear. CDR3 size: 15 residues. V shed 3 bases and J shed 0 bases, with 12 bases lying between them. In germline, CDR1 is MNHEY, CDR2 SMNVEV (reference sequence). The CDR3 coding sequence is TGTGCCAGCAGTTTGAGAACGATAAACTCCTACGAGCAGTACTTC. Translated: CASSLRTINSYEQYF.